What follows are 21 T cell receptor beta chains derived from one specimen sequenced in a study of identical twins. TCRdb redid the calling of the 5' RACE reads with MiXCR, one entry per CDR3 protein. This table has around 230,000 distinct CDR3 sequences, roughly 9.4% appearing once. Material: memory (CD45RO+) T cells sorted from blood. These receptors were taken from a woman under 30 in good health.

This clonotype was observed at least ten times. The rearrangement uses TRBV20-1 and TRBJ1-4, with a tentative D call TRBD1 (5 bases). V lost 5 bases, J lost 4 bases, and 8 bases lay in between. The CDR3 has 12 residues. The germline CDR1 and CDR2 sequences are DFQATT and SNEGSKA (reference sequence). Here the CDR3 reads CSAGGGNEKLFF. The DNA for the CDR3 is TGCAGTGCTGGGGGGGGTAATGAAAAACTGTTTTTT.

The gene calls are TRBV6-1 and TRBJ2-7, with TRBD1 identical over 7 bases. V shed 4 bases and J 6 bases; nucleotides not matched to a gene: 9. The germline V gene encodes CDR1 MNHNS and CDR2 SASEGT. The CDR3 contains 14 residues. This CDR3 reads CASSGGDSHAEQYF. DNA for the CDR3: TGTGCCAGCAGTGGTGGGGACAGCCACGCCGAGCAGTACTTC.

This clonotype was observed a few times. The rearrangement uses TRBV12-3 or TRBV12-4 and TRBJ2-7, with TRBD1 matching over 8 bases. This CDR3 contains 14 residues. The V segment lost 5 bases and the J segment 0 bases; nucleotides outside the gene matches: 3. CDR3 in amino acids: CASSHGTGSYEQYF. CDR3 DNA sequence: TGTGCCAGCAGTCACGGGACAGGCTCCTACGAGCAGTACTTC.

J is TRBJ1-5 and V is TRBV3-1; 7 bases fit TRBD1. CDR3 length equals 18 residues. Germline V gene sequence: CDR1 LGHDT, CDR2 YNNKEL (reference sequence). V was clipped by 4 bases and J by 4 bases; unmatched bases: 16. The CDR3 DNA reads TGTGCCAGCAGCCCCTCGCCGGGGCAGGGGGTATGGAATCAGCCCCAGCATTTT. The encoded protein is CASSPSPGQGVWNQPQHF.

This clonotype has only a few counts. V usage is TRBV19 and J usage is TRBJ1-1; D ambiguous. Trimming took 7 bases from V and 0 from J, leaving 3 bases between them. The CDR3 length is 11 residues. Germline lookup yields CDR1 LNHDA and CDR2 SQIVND (reference sequence). The CDR3 DNA reads TGTGCCAGTAAAGTGAACACTGAAGCTTTCTTT. Protein: CASKVNTEAFF.

This clonotype was detected only a few times. V is TRBV30 and J is TRBJ2-2, with D unresolved. V lost 1 base and J lost 4, with 10 bases in between. Germline CDR1 and CDR2: GTSNPN and SVGIG (reference sequence). The CDR3 length is 14 residues. For the CDR3, the DNA is TGTGCCTGGAGTGAGGATTACTCCACCGGGGAGCTGTTTTTT. It yields the protein CAWSEDYSTGELFF.

This clonotype showed up many times. J is TRBJ2-3 and V is TRBV30; 11 bases are shared with TRBD2. Germline CDR1 reads GTSNPN; CDR2 reads SVGIG (reference sequence). The CDR3 is 13 amino acids. Losses at the gene ends were 2 bases for V and 7 bases for J; bases not matched to a gene: 2. The CDR3 DNA reads TGTGCCTGGAGTCCTAGCGGGAGGAATACGCAGTATTTT. Protein product: CAWSPSGRNTQYF.

This clonotype has a handful of counts. The chain has TRBV7-6 and TRBJ2-3; 11 bases are a match to TRBD1. Germline CDR1 is SGHVS and CDR2 is FNYEAQ. The CDR3 extends over 16 amino acids. J was trimmed by 6 bases and V by 5 bases; bases with no gene match: 10. The CDR3 DNA is TGTGCCAGCAGCGTGACCGGGACAGGGGGTTGGGATACGCAGTATTTT. Protein product: CASSVTGTGGWDTQYF.

This clonotype has more than one count but fewer than ten. The V gene is TRBV20-1, the J gene TRBJ2-3, with 7 bases identical to TRBD2. The CDR3 length is 14 residues. V dropped 7 bases and J dropped 0; count of bases not matched to a gene: 7. Per germline, CDR1 DFQATT and CDR2 SNEGSKA (reference sequence). The CDR3 here is CSGRLAVSTDTQYF. As DNA, the CDR3 is TGCAGTGGGAGGCTAGCGGTTAGCACAGATACGCAGTATTTT.

V is TRBV2 and J is TRBJ2-3; the match to TRBD2 covers 13 bases. With 11 bases clipped from V and 6 bases from J, the junction kept 8 bases outside the gene matches. Germline assignment: CDR1 SNHLY and CDR2 FYNNEI. The CDR3 has 14 amino acids. The CDR3 sequence: CADRLAGGRDTQYF. As DNA, the CDR3 is TGTGCCGACCGACTAGCGGGGGGACGGGATACGCAGTATTTT.

V usage is TRBV7-3 and J usage is TRBJ2-2, with 8 bases that match TRBD2. This CDR3 has 15 amino acids. Germline V gene data show CDR1 as SGHTA and CDR2 as FQGTGA. The V gene end was trimmed by 1 base and the J gene end by 3 bases; junction bases not matched to a gene: 1. CDR3: CASSLSGGHTGELFF. As DNA, the CDR3 is TGTGCCAGCAGCTTAAGCGGGGGGCACACCGGGGAGCTGTTTTTT.

This chain connects TRBV7-2 to TRBJ2-3; 10 positions agree with TRBD1. V lost 3 bases, J lost 3 bases, and 6 bases stayed unmatched. The CDR3 is made up of 16 amino acids. Germline V gene data show CDR1 as SGHTA and CDR2 as FQGNSA. CDR3 sequence reads: CASSFFGTGDTDTQYF. The CDR3 coding sequence is TGTGCCAGCAGCTTCTTCGGGACAGGGGATACAGATACGCAGTATTTT.

This chain links TRBV5-4 with TRBJ1-6; tentatively, D is TRBD1 (6 bases). Germline CDR1 is SGHNT and CDR2 is YYREEE (reference sequence). Deletions cut 4 bases from V and 5 bases from J, with 16 bases between. The CDR3 length is 16 residues. CDR3 loop: CASSTPTGQNNSPLHF. The CDR3 nucleotides are TGTGCCAGCAGCACCCCGACAGGACAGAATAATTCACCCCTCCACTTT. Looking up the rest from reference TRBV5-4 and TRBJ1-6 gives the full variable domain: ETGVTQSPTHLIKTRGQQVTLRCSSQSGHNTVSWYQQALGQGPQFIFQYYREEENGRGNFPPRFSGLQFPNYSSELNVNALELDDSALYLCASSTPTGQNNSPLHFGNGTRLTVT.

This clonotype showed up many times. V and J are TRBV27 and TRBJ1-1; D gene unclear. The CDR3 has 15 amino acids. V lost 3 bases to trimming and J lost 0 bases, with 11 bases between them. CDR1 is MNHEY, CDR2 SMNVEV, per germline (reference sequence). CDR3 residues: CASSFAPRVNTEAFF. CDR3 bases: TGTGCCAGCAGTTTTGCCCCCCGGGTGAACACTGAAGCTTTCTTT.

This chain uses TRBV10-2 with TRBJ1-1; a weak D match, TRBD1 (6 bases). Germline assignment: CDR1 WSHSY and CDR2 SAAADI. V was cut by 5 bases and J by 3 bases, with 10 bases left in between. The CDR3 is made up of 13 amino acids. In nucleotides, the CDR3 is TGCGCCAGCAGTATACAGGGCCACACTGAAGCTTTCTTT. Its protein is CASSIQGHTEAFF.

In its sample, this clonotype was seen many times. This chain uses TRBV12-3 or TRBV12-4 with TRBJ2-1; possibly TRBD2 for D (6 bases). This CDR3 has 14 residues. The V and J ends lost 3 bases and 13 bases respectively, with 19 bases between them. CDR3 in amino acids: CASSFRAGLRSQFF. As DNA, the CDR3 is TGTGCCAGCAGTTTCCGGGCCGGACTAAGGTCACAGTTCTTC.

In this sample, this clonotype turned up a few times. The gene calls are TRBV7-2 and TRBJ2-7; 10 nucleotides agree with TRBD2. This CDR3 region has 16 residues. Germline V lookup: CDR1 SGHTA, CDR2 FQGNSA. The trim removed 1 base at V and 0 bases at J, leaving 3 bases unmatched. The CDR3 sequence is CASSLGSGRSSYEQYF. The DNA of the CDR3 is TGTGCCAGCAGCTTAGGTAGCGGGAGGAGCTCCTACGAGCAGTACTTC.

V usage is TRBV7-6 and J usage is TRBJ2-5; D unclear. The CDR3 runs 11 residues. CDR1 is SGHVS, CDR2 FNYEAQ, per germline. The V gene lost 5 bases and the J gene lost 7 bases, with 8 bases spanning the gap. The CDR3 sequence is CASSLEVTQYF. CDR3 nucleotides: TGTGCCAGCAGCCTCGAGGTGACCCAGTACTTC.

This clonotype occurred many times. V gene TRBV20-1 combines with J gene TRBJ1-1; 8 nucleotides agree with TRBD1. Germline CDR1 DFQATT, CDR2 SNEGSKA (reference sequence). The length of the CDR3 is 12 residues. The ends lost 3 bases at V and 3 bases at J; junction bases unmatched: 0. This CDR3 reads CSARTGDTEAFF. The CDR3 DNA sequence: TGCAGTGCTAGGACAGGGGACACTGAAGCTTTCTTT.

This clonotype was seen more than once but under ten times. The J gene is TRBJ2-7, the V gene TRBV9; a possible D gene is TRBD2 (6 bases). Germline-derived CDR1 and CDR2 are SGDLS and YYNGEE. CDR3 size: 16 residues. Trimming shortened V by 4 bases and J by 3 bases, and 20 bases separated the two germline ends. The CDR3 sequence: CASSPQVAGGNYEQYF. The CDR3 DNA is TGTGCCAGCAGCCCCCAGGTCGCGGGCGGGAACTACGAGCAGTACTTC.

V and J are TRBV2 and TRBJ1-2; D not resolved. CDR3 length equals 13 residues. Germline V lookup: CDR1 SNHLY, CDR2 FYNNEI. The V end was cut by 7 bases, the J end by 4 bases, with 13 bases between. CDR3 protein: CASTAGPGYGYTF. In DNA, the CDR3 is TGTGCCAGCACCGCCGGGCCTGGCTATGGCTACACCTTC. Variable domain in full (rest from reference TRBV2 and TRBJ1-2): EPEVTQTPSHQVTQMGQEVILRCVPISNHLYFYWYRQILGQKVEFLVSFYNNEISEKSEIFDDQFSVERPDGSNFTLKIRSTKLEDSAMYFCASTAGPGYGYTFGSGTRLTVV.